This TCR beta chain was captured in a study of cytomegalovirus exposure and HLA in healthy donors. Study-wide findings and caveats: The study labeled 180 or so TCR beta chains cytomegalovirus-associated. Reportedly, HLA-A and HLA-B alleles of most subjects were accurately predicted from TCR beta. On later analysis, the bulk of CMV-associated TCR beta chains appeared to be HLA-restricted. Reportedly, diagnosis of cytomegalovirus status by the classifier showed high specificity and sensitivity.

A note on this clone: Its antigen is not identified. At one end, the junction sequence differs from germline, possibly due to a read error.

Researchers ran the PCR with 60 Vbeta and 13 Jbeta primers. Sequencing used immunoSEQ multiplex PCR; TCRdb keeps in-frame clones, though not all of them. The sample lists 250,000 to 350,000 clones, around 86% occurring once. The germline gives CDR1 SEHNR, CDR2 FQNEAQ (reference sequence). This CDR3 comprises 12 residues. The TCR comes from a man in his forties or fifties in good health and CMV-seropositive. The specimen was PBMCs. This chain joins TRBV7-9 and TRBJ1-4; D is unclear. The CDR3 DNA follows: TGTTCCAGCAGCTTAGGAGGGGAAAAACTGTTTTTT. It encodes CSSSLGGEKLFF.